What follows are 17 T cell receptor beta chains derived from one specimen sequenced in a study of identical twins. One entry per CDR3 protein, called by TCRdb with MiXCR from the 5' RACE reads. The sample consists of roughly 710,000 distinct CDR3 sequences, around 5.7% of them appearing once. The specimen sequenced was naive T cells sorted from blood. The receptors originated from a man younger than 35 in good health.

This clonotype was detected a few times. The V call is TRBV18, the J call TRBJ2-5; D remains ambiguous. The CDR3 is made up of 13 amino acids. Germline V CDR1 and CDR2: KGHSH, LQKENI. Between the trimmed V and J ends, which lost 2 bases and 0 bases, there was a span of 4 bases. CDR3 region: CASSPVYQETQYF. CDR3 sequence (DNA): TGTGCCAGCTCACCAGTGTACCAAGAGACCCAGTACTTC.

Ten or more counts support this clonotype. The CDR3 DNA sequence: TGTGCCACCAGTGACCCGGGGGGGGCCGGGGAGCTGTTTTTT. It specifies CATSDPGGAGELFF. This sequence joins TRBV24-1 and TRBJ2-2; TRBD2 aligns across 8 bases. Trimming at V came to 4 bases and at J to 6 bases, leaving 3 bases not matched to a gene. CDR1 and CDR2 (germline): KGHDR, SFDVKD. The CDR3 covers 14 residues.

The chain combines TRBV5-5 with TRBJ1-6; D is undetermined. This CDR3 comprises 15 residues. Trimming cost V 1 base and J 7 bases, with 12 bases left between them. Germline V CDR1 and CDR2: SGHKS, YYEKEE (reference sequence). CDR3 DNA sequence: TGTGCCAGCAGCTTGTCGGTGATCCAAAATTCACCCCTCCACTTT. Amino acids: CASSLSVIQNSPLHF.

The chain recombines TRBV7-9 with TRBJ2-2; 9 nucleotides line up with TRBD2. The J segment lost 0 bases and the V segment lost 1 base, leaving 3 bases of the junction unmatched. CDR3 length: 17 amino acids. CDR1 is SEHNR and CDR2 is FQNEAQ in the germline V gene (reference sequence). Here the CDR3 DNA reads TGTGCCAGCAGCTTAGAGCTAGCGGGAACGAACACCGGGGAGCTGTTTTTT. Protein product: CASSLELAGTNTGELFF.

The table lists this clonotype with many counts. This chain connects TRBV20-1 to TRBJ2-3, with 7 bases aligning to TRBD2. Germline CDR1 reads DFQATT; CDR2 reads SNEGSKA (reference sequence). The CDR3 sequence is 15 residues long. J lost 0 bases, V lost 6 bases, and 9 bases had no gene match. Here the CDR3 reads CSAKAPAGSTDTQYF. CDR3 DNA: TGCAGTGCGAAGGCTCCAGCGGGGAGCACAGATACGCAGTATTTT.

The V and J genes are TRBV4-2 and TRBJ2-2; 10 positions agree with TRBD1. The CDR3 runs 16 residues. The germline V gene encodes CDR1 LGHNA and CDR2 YNFKEQ. V shed 4 bases, J shed 3 bases, and the junction held 5 bases outside the gene matches. The CDR3 sequence: CASSPFGQGDTGELFF. CDR3 sequence (DNA): TGTGCCAGCAGCCCATTTGGACAGGGGGACACCGGGGAGCTGTTTTTT.

The sample holds a few counts of this clonotype. The chain has TRBV7-8 and TRBJ1-5, with D maybe TRBD1 (6 bases). Germline V gene data show CDR1 as SGHVS and CDR2 as FQNEAQ. The CDR3 has 18 amino acids. Trimming removed 1 base from V and 0 bases from J, with 16 bases in between. CDR3 nucleotides: TGTGCCAGCAGCTTAGGGACAGCACCATTACTTAGCAATCAGCCCCAGCATTTT. The encoded protein is CASSLGTAPLLSNQPQHF.

This clonotype was counted at least ten times. CDR3 nucleotide sequence: TGTGCCAGCAGCTCCCTACGGGACAGGCCCTCTATGAACACTGAAGCTTTCTTT. It codes for CASSSLRDRPSMNTEAFF. This rearrangement joins TRBV11-2 to TRBJ1-1; TRBD1 agrees at 8 bases. Germline V CDR1 and CDR2: SGHAT, FQNNGV. The CDR3 consists of 18 residues. Unmatched junction bases numbered 13, after V lost 4 bases and J lost 0 bases.

This clonotype occurred many times. This chain uses TRBV20-1 with TRBJ2-7; TRBD2 agrees at 14 bases. Per the germline V gene, CDR1 is DFQATT and CDR2 is SNEGSKA (reference sequence). This CDR3 has 14 residues. V lost 6 bases and J lost 5; bases outside the gene matches: 6. The CDR3 spells CSAAGTSGSDEQYV. The CDR3 DNA sequence: TGCAGTGCCGCTGGGACTAGCGGGAGCGACGAGCAGTACGTC.

This clonotype has ten or more counts. This chain connects TRBV6-2 or TRBV6-3 to TRBJ2-4, with D perhaps TRBD1 (5 bases). This CDR3 has 11 amino acids. Per the germline V gene, CDR1 is MNHEY and CDR2 is SVGEGT. Trimming took off 5 bases at V and 14 bases at J, with 13 bases between the two ends. DNA of the CDR3: TGTGCCAGCAGTACCAAGGCAGGGAAGTACTTC. The encoded protein is CASSTKAGKYF.

This clonotype was detected many times. The chain carries TRBV15 and TRBJ2-4; the match to TRBD2 covers 10 bases. V shed 5 bases, J shed 4 bases, and the junction held 5 bases outside the gene matches. The CDR3 sequence is 15 residues long. Germline V gives CDR1 LNHNV, CDR2 YYDKDF (reference sequence). The CDR3 DNA reads as TGTGCCACCAGCTTGACTAGCGGGTGGAAAAACATTCAGTACTTC. Amino acid sequence: CATSLTSGWKNIQYF.

Many counts were recorded for this clonotype. The chain uses TRBV27 and TRBJ2-1; TRBD2 aligns across 11 bases. V shed 2 bases, J shed 8 bases, and the junction held 8 bases outside the gene matches. The CDR3 has 16 residues. The germline V gene has CDR1 MNHEY and CDR2 SMNVEV (reference sequence). In DNA form, the CDR3 reads TGTGCCAGCAGTTTAGGGCTAGCGGGAGGTAGGGATGAGCAGTTCTTC. Translated, it gives CASSLGLAGGRDEQFF.

The V call is TRBV7-2, the J call TRBJ2-4; no reliable D call. V lost 2 bases to trimming and J lost 9 bases, with 11 bases between them. The germline CDR1 and CDR2 sequences are SGHTA and FQGNSA. The CDR3 covers 13 residues. CDR3 residues: CASSLSARGIQYF. For the CDR3, the DNA is TGTGCCAGCAGCTTATCCGCGAGAGGCATTCAGTACTTC.

This clonotype has more than one count but fewer than ten. The rearrangement uses TRBV6-1 and TRBJ1-5, with TRBD1 identical over 7 bases. V trimming: 6 bases; J trimming: 3 bases; junction bases outside the gene matches: 8. Germline V CDR1 and CDR2: MNHNS, SASEGT. This CDR3 contains 15 residues. CDR3 nucleotides: TGTGCCAGCAGCACGGGACAGTACTACAATCAGCCCCAGCATTTT. This codes for CASSTGQYYNQPQHF.

This clonotype was found many times. This chain uses TRBV12-3 or TRBV12-4 with TRBJ2-5; D not resolved. Trimming removed 0 bases from V and 7 bases from J, with 9 bases in between. This CDR3 spans 13 amino acids. This CDR3 is CASSLAGYVTQYF. CDR3 DNA sequence: TGTGCCAGCAGTTTAGCTGGGTACGTGACCCAGTACTTC.

In its sample, this clonotype was seen a few times. The genes are TRBV29-1 and TRBJ2-2; 7 positions match TRBD2. Trimming at V came to 5 bases and at J to 5 bases, leaving 11 bases not matched to a gene. Per germline, CDR1 SQVTM and CDR2 ANQGSEA. The CDR3 sequence is 15 residues long. CDR3 bases: TGCAGCGTTAGAAGGGGAGGGCGGGATACCGGGGAGCTGTTTTTT. Protein sequence: CSVRRGGRDTGELFF.

This clonotype has just a few counts. The rearrangement links TRBV27 to TRBJ1-5; unclear D gene. The CDR3 totals 15 residues. V dropped 2 bases and J dropped 7 bases, with 15 bases sitting between them. The germline V gene has CDR1 MNHEY and CDR2 SMNVEV (reference sequence). CDR3: CASSLIRFSRQPQHF. For the CDR3, the DNA is TGTGCCAGCAGTTTAATTAGGTTCTCCCGGCAGCCCCAGCATTTT.